This T cell receptor (beta chain) was captured in a study of cytomegalovirus exposure and HLA in healthy donors. Points from the study as a whole: It was around 160 TCR beta chains that were listed as cytomegalovirus-associated.

CDR1 is SGDLS and CDR2 is YYNGEE in the germline V gene. CDR3 length equals 15 residues. V was pared by 3 bases and J by 4 bases, with 7 bases of the junction left unmatched. Comment on this clone: As yet, its antigen is unknown.

Clones were sequenced by immunoSEQ multiplex PCR, and TCRdb holds only the in-frame ones, with some missing. The sample comprises 250,000 to 400,000 clones, roughly 90% of which are singletons, and around 0.91% rests with the top ten. V is TRBV9 and J is TRBJ2-5, with 9 bases fitting TRBD1. This TCR derives from a man aged 25 to 40 in good health and CMV-seronegative. Sequenced sample: PBMCs. CDR3 coding DNA: TGTGCCAGCAGCGGGGAGGGGACAGGGTTAGAGACCCAGTACTTC. Translation: CASSGEGTGLETQYF.